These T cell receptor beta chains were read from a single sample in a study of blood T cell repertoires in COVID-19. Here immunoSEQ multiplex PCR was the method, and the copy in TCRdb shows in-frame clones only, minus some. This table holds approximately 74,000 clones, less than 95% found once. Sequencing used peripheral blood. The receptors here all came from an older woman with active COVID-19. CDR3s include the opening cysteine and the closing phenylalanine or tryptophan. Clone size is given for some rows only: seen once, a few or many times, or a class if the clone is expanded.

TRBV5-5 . CASSLNSQQAQSPLHF
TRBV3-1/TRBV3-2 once CASSPRVPYEQYF
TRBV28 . CASSFSGGSREQFF
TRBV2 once CASRGNRGGYGYTF
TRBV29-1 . CSVSGGSTDTQYF
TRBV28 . CASSAHQAGTGGYSNQPQHF
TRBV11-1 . CASSFRRQASYEQYF
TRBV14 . CASSPLLGQGDDYGYTF
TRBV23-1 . CASSSGGAAATYEQYF
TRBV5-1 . CASSLRAGGNEQYF
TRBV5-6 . CASSLGARGYEQYF
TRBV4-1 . CASSQAQGTDTQYF
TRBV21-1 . CASSKDGRGNSPLHF
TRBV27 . CASSLFIAGGPRFF
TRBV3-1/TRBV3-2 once CASSLRGWQGEETQYF
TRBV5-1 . CASSMSGGTDTQYF